This T cell receptor beta chain was retrieved from a study of cytomegalovirus exposure and HLA in healthy donors. For the study at large: Sequencing of about 179 million T cells in an earlier analysis found 100 million or so unique TCR beta sequences.

Remarks on this clone: Its antigen is as yet unknown.

Germline V gives CDR1 SNHLY, CDR2 FYNNEI. The CDR3 has 10 residues. The V end lost 9 bases, the J end lost 8 bases, and 10 bases lay between the germline ends. With 60 Vbeta and 13 Jbeta primers, the PCR was carried out. TCRdb's table, derived via immunoSEQ multiplex PCR, lists solely in-frame clones and lacks some. The sample lists around 130,000 clones; 6.5% to 9.5% were seen once. The study's findings and limits: About 87% or about 30% of the time was how often most TCR beta V segments were productive, according to an earlier analysis. In vitro checks showed that three CMV-associated chains really do target CMV antigens.

This chain connects TRBV2 to TRBJ1-2, with D maybe TRBD1 (5 bases). The sequencing input was PBMCs. This sequence was found in a man aged 35 to 55 in good health and CMV-seronegative. Here the CDR3 reads CARQVEGYTF. The DNA for the CDR3 is TGTGCCAGACAGGTCGAGGGCTACACCTTC.